This entry concerns a single T cell receptor beta chain. Its antigen is currently unknown. The library targeted TCRbeta and was prepared with unique molecular identifiers. TCRdb independently ran MiXCR on the PCR reads; one entry per CDR3 protein. Here the sample spans around 700,000 distinct CDR3 sequences, less than 15% being singletons. This record comes from a study of T-cell reconstitution after alpha-beta-depleted transplantation in children. The study, taken as a whole, reports: Recipient T cells and thymic progenitors that survived gave rise to the high TCRbeta diversity observed at day 60 in some patients. A year post-transplant, T-cell counts and diversity derived mostly from newly produced T cells.

From germline, CDR1 is SGHAT and CDR2 FQNNGV. The V and J ends lost 0 bases and 4 bases, in that order; junction bases with no gene match: 12. The CDR3 runs 18 residues. This clonotype was obtained from a girl between 2 and 10 years old with congenital amegakaryocytic thrombocytopenia, due to receive a stem cell transplant. Sequenced here: PBMCs, sampled before TCRalphabeta/CD19-depleted stem cell transplant. The chain has TRBV11-2 and TRBJ2-7, with 10 bases lining up with TRBD2. Here the CDR3 reads CASSLEAPTTSGEYEQYF. The CDR3 nucleotides are TGTGCCAGCAGCTTAGAGGCCCCAACTACTAGCGGGGAATACGAGCAGTACTTC.